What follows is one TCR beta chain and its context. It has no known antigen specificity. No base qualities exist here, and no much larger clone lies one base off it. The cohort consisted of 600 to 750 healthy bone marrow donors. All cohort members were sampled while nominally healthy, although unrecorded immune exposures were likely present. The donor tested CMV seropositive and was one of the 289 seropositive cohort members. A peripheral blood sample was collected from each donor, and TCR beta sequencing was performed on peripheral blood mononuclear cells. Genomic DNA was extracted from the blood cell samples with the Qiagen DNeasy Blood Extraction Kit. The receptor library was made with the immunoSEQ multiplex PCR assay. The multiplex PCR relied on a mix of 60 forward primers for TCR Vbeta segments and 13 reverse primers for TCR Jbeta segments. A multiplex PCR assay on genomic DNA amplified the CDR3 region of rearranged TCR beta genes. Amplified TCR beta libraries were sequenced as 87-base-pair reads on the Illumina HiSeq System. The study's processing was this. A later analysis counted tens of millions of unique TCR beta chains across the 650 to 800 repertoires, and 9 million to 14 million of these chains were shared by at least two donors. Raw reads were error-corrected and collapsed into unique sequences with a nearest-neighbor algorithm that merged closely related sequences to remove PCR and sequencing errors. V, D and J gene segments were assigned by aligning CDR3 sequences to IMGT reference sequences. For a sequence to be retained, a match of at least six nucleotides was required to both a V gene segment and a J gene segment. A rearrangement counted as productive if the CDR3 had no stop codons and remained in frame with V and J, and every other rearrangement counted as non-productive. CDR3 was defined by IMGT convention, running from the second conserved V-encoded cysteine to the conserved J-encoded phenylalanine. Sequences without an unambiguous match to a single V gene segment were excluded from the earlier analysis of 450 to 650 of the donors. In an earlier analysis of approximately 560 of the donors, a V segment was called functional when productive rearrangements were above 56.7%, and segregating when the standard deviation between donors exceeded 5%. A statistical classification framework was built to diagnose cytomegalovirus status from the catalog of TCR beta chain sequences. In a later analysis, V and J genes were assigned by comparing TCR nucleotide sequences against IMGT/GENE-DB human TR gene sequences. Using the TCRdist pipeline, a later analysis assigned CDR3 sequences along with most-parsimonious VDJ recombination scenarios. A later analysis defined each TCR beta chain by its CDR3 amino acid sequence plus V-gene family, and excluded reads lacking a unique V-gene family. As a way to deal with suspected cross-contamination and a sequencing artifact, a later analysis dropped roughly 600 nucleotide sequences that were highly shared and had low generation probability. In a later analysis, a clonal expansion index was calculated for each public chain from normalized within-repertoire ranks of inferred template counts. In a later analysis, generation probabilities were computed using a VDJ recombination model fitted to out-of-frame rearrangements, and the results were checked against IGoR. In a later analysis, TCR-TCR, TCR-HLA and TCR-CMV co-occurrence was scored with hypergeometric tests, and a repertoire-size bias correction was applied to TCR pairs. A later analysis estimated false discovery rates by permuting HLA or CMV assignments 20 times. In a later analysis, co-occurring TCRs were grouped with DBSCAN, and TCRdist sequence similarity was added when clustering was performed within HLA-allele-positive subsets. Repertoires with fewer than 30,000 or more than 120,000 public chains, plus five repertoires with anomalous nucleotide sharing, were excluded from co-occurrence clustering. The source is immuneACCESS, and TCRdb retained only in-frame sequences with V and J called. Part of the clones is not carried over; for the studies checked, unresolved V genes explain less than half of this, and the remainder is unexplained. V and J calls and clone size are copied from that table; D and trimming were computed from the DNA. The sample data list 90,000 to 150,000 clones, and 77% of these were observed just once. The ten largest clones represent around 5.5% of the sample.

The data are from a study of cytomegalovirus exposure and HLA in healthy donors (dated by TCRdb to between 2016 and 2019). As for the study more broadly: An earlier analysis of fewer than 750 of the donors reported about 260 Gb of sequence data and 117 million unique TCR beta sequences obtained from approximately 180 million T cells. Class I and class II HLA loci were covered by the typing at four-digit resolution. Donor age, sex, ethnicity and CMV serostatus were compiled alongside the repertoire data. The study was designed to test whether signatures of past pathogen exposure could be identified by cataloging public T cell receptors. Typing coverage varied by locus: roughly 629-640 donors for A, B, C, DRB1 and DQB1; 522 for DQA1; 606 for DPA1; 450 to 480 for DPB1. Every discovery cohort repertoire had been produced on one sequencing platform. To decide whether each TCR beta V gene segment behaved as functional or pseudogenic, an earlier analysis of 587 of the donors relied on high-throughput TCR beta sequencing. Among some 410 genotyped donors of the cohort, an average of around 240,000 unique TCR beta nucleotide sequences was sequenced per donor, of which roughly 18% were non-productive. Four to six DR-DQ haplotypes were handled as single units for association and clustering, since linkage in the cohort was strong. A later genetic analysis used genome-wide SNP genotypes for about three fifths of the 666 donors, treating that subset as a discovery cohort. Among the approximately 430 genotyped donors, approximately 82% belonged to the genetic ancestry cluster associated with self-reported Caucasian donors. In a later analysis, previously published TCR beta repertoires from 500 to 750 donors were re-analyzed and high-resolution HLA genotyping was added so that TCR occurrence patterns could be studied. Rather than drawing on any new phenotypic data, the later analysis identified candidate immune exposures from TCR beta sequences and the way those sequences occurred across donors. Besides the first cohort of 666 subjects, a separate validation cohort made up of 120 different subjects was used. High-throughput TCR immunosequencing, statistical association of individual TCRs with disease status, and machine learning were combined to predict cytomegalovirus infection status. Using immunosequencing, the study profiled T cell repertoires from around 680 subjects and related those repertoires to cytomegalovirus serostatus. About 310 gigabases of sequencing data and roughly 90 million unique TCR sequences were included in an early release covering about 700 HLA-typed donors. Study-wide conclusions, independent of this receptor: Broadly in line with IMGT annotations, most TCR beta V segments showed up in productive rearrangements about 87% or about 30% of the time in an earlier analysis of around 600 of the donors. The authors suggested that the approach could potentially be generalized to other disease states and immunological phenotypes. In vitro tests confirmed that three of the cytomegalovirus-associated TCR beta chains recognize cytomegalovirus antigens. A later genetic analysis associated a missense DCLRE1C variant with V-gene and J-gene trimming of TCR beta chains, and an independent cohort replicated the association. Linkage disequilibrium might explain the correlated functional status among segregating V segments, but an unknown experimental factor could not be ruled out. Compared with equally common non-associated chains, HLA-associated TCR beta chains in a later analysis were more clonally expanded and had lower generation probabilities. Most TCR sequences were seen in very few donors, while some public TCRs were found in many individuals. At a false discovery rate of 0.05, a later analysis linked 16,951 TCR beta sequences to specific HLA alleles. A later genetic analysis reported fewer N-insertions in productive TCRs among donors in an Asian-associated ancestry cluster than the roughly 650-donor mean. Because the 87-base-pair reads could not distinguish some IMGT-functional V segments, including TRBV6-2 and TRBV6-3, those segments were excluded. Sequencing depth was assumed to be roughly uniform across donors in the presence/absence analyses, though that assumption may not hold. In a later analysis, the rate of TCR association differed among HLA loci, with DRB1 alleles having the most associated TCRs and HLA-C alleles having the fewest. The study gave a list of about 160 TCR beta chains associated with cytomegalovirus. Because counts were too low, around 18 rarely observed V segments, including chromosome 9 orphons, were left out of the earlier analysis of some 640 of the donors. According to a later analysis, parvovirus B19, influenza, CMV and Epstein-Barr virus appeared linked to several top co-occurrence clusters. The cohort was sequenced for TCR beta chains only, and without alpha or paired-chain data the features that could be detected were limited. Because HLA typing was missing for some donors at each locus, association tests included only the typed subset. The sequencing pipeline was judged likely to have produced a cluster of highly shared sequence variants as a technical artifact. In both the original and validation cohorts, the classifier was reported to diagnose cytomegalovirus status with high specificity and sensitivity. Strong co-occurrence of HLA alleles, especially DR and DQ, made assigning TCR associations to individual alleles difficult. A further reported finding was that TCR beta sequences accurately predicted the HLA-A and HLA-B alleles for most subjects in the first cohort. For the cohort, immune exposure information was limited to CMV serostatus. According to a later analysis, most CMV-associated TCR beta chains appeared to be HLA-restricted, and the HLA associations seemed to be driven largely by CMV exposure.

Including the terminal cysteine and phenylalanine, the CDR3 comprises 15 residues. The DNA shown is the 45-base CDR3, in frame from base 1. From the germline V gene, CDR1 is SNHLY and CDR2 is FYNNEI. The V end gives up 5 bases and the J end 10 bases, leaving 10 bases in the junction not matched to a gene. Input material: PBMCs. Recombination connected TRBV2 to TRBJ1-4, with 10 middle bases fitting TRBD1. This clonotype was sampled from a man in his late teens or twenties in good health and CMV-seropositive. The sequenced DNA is TGTGCCAGCAGTTATCCGGGACAGGGGAGAACAAAACTGTTTTTT. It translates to CASSYPGQGRTKLFF.